Shown below are 5 T cell receptor beta chains from a single sample sequenced in a study of post-analysis software for immune sequencing data. Regarding the study as a whole: In patients, about 5 TRBV segments were more frequent than in controls, with TRBV5-6, TRBV5-1 and TRBV20-1 among them.

Unique molecular identifiers tagged the TCR beta cDNA libraries. TCRdb re-called the PCR reads through MiXCR, storing one row per CDR3 protein. The table includes 750,000 to 950,000 distinct CDR3 sequences, roughly half detected once. The antigens for these receptors are not known. The sample was blood. The source is a girl under 18 with multiple sclerosis.

The chain joins TRBV7-9 to TRBJ2-3; 7 positions match TRBD2. The CDR3 spans 16 residues. Unmatched junction bases numbered 14, after V lost 5 bases and J lost 6 bases. The germline V gene encodes CDR1 SEHNR and CDR2 FQNEAQ (reference sequence). CDR3 nucleotides: TGTGCCAGCAGCCCTAGCGGAACCAACCGAGAGGATACGCAGTATTTT. Its translation: CASSPSGTNREDTQYF.

The rearrangement links TRBV20-1 to TRBJ2-5; D might be TRBD1 (6 bases). Between the trimmed V and J ends, which lost 3 bases and 2 bases, there was a span of 13 bases. The germline V gene has CDR1 DFQATT and CDR2 SNEGSKA (reference sequence). The CDR3 runs 14 residues. CDR3 nucleotide sequence: TGCAGTGCTAGGCGCCAGGGGATTCAAGAGACCCAGTACTTC. Translating it yields CSARRQGIQETQYF.

The chain carries TRBV10-3 and TRBJ2-1; 7 bases are a match to TRBD1. CDR3 size: 15 residues. V lost 6 bases, J lost 1 base, and 6 bases stayed unmatched. CDR1 ENHRY and CDR2 SYGVKD come from the germline V gene. CDR3 amino acids: CAISRQGSSYNEQFF. The CDR3 nucleotides read TGTGCCATCAGCAGACAGGGATCGTCCTACAATGAGCAGTTCTTC.

This clonotype has a handful of counts. The rearrangement joins TRBV6-6 to TRBJ2-3; D remains ambiguous. The CDR3 has 14 residues. CDR1 and CDR2 (germline): MNHNY, SVGAGI (reference sequence). Trimming removed 7 bases from V and 1 base from J, with 12 bases in between. CDR3 region: CASTRGEGTDTQYF. CDR3 DNA: TGTGCCAGCACTCGAGGCGAGGGCACAGATACGCAGTATTTT.

The chain employs TRBV20-1 and TRBJ2-5, with a tentative D call TRBD2 (6 bases). CDR1 and CDR2 from the germline V gene are DFQATT and SNEGSKA (reference sequence). This CDR3 spans 13 amino acids. V shed 4 bases and J shed 2 bases, with 11 bases lying between them. In nucleotides, the CDR3 is TGCAGTGCTACGGGAGCCGCGCAAGAGACCCAGTACTTC. Translated, it gives CSATGAAQETQYF.